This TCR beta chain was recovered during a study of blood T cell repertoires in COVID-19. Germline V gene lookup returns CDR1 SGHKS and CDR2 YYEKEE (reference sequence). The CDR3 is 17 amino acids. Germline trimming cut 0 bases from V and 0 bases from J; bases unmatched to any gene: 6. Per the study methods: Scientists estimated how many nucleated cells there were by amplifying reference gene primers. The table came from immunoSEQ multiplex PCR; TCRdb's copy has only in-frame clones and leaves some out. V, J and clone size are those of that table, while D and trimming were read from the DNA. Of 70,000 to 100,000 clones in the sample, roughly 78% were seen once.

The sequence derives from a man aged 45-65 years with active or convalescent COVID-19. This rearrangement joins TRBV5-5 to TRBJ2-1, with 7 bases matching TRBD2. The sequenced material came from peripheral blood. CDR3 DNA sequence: TGTGCCAGCAGCTTGGGGTCTAGCGGCCCCTCCTACAATGAGCAGTTCTTC. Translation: CASSLGSSGPSYNEQFF. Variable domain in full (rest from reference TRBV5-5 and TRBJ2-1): DAGVTQSPTHLIKTRGQQVTLRCSPISGHKSVSWYQQVLGQGPQFIFQYYEKEERGRGNFPDRFSARQFPNYSSELNVNALLLGDSALYLCASSLGSSGPSYNEQFFGPGTRLTVL.